This passage covers 18 T cell receptor beta chains from one sample sequenced in a study of blood T cell repertoires in COVID-19. Assay: immunoSEQ multiplex PCR; the TCRdb copy retains only in-frame clones and omits some. The repertoire holds some 320,000 clones, with roughly 89% as singletons. Sequenced input: PBMCs or T cells enriched from blood (not recorded which). The receptors come from a man aged 55 to 70 who had recovered from COVID-19.

The chain employs TRBV9 and TRBJ1-4; the D is unclear. The germline V gene encodes CDR1 SGDLS and CDR2 YYNGEE. The length of the CDR3 is 15 residues. V gave up 1 base and J gave up 5 bases, with 12 bases separating them. CDR3 protein: CASSVSPGMNEKLFF. CDR3 nucleotides: TGTGCCAGCAGCGTATCACCGGGGATGAATGAAAAACTGTTTTTT.

The chain employs TRBV7-2 and TRBJ2-1, with 8 bases lining up with TRBD2. V shed 1 base and J 2 bases; nucleotides not matched to a gene: 7. This CDR3 has 17 residues. Germline-derived CDR1 and CDR2 are SGHTA and FQGNSA. Here the CDR3 reads CASSLGRRTSPYNEQFF. The CDR3 DNA reads TGTGCCAGCAGCTTAGGACGGCGGACTAGCCCCTACAATGAGCAGTTCTTC.

The V gene is TRBV18, the J gene TRBJ2-7, with 9 bases matching TRBD1. The germline gives CDR1 KGHSH, CDR2 LQKENI. This CDR3 has 14 residues. V was clipped by 3 bases and J by 7 bases; unmatched bases: 7. CDR3 sequence reads: CASSPGTGMGEQYF. The DNA for the CDR3 is TGTGCCAGCTCACCCGGGACAGGGATGGGTGAGCAGTACTTC.

The chain carries TRBV24-1 and TRBJ2-2; TRBD1 matches 10 bases. The CDR3 covers 19 residues. CDR1 KGHDR and CDR2 SFDVKD come from the germline V gene. Germline trimming cut 9 bases from V and 0 bases from J; bases unmatched to any gene: 15. This chain's CDR3 is CATLVRGGTGVTNTGELFF. CDR3 DNA sequence: TGTGCCACCTTGGTCCGGGGGGGGACAGGGGTAACGAACACCGGGGAGCTGTTTTTT.

V is TRBV6-1 and J is TRBJ2-7; 11 bases align to TRBD2. J was trimmed by 6 bases and V by 5 bases; bases with no gene match: 6. This CDR3 has 14 residues. Germline V gives CDR1 MNHNS, CDR2 SASEGT. DNA for the CDR3: TGTGCCAGCAGTTTAGGGACTAGCGGCGGCGAGCAGTACTTC. It is translated as CASSLGTSGGEQYF.

This sequence joins TRBV29-1 and TRBJ2-7; 9 bases match TRBD1. With 6 bases clipped from V and 5 bases from J, the junction kept 20 bases outside the gene matches. The CDR3 length is 17 residues. Germline loops: CDR1 SQVTM, CDR2 ANQGSEA. CDR3 sequence (DNA): TGCAGCGTACATTTGCTCCGTCCGGGACAGGGAGCGGACGAGCAGTACTTC. Protein: CSVHLLRPGQGADEQYF.

The sample holds a few counts of this clone. The genes are TRBV7-3 and TRBJ2-1; TRBD2 matches at 9 bases. CDR3 size: 16 residues. Germline loops: CDR1 SGHTA, CDR2 FQGTGA. Losses at the gene ends were 5 bases for V and 8 bases for J; bases not matched to a gene: 13. As DNA, the CDR3 is TGTGCCAGCAGCCCTCAACTAGCGGGTTCGGGGGATGAGCAGTTCTTC. It is translated as CASSPQLAGSGDEQFF. The whole variable domain, remainder taken from reference TRBV7-3 and TRBJ2-1, is GAGVSQTPSNKVTEKGKYVELRCDPISGHTALYWYRQSLGQGPEFLIYFQGTGAADDSGLPNDRFFAVRPEGSVSTLKIQRTERGDSAVYLCASSPQLAGSGDEQFFGPGTRLTVL.

This CDR3 is CASSLYPTSGGSYEQYF. CDR3 nucleotide sequence: TGTGCCAGTAGTCTATACCCGACTAGCGGGGGCTCCTACGAGCAGTACTTC. The chain is built from TRBV19 and TRBJ2-7; TRBD2 aligns across 12 bases. Germline loops: CDR1 LNHDA, CDR2 SQIVND (reference sequence). J was trimmed by 0 bases and V by 5 bases; bases with no gene match: 8. The CDR3 consists of 17 residues.

J is TRBJ2-7 and V is TRBV6-5; weak D call: TRBD1 (6 bases). CDR3 size: 14 residues. Germline assignment: CDR1 MNHEY and CDR2 SVGAGI. Trimming cost V 6 bases and J 2 bases, with 14 bases left between them. CDR3 nucleotides: TGTGCCAGCAGGATAAACAGGGATGCCTACGAGCAGTACTTC. Protein product: CASRINRDAYEQYF.

V is TRBV5-1 and J is TRBJ1-1; TRBD1 might be the D (5 bases). The ends were cut back, 0 bases at V and 0 bases at J, with 9 bases in the middle. The CDR3 totals 15 residues. Germline CDR1 SGHRS, CDR2 YFSETQ. For the CDR3, the DNA is TGCGCCAGCAGCTTGGTCGCAGGGATGAACACTGAAGCTTTCTTT. Its translation: CASSLVAGMNTEAFF.

J is TRBJ2-2 and V is TRBV7-2; 12 bases match TRBD2. Germline V gene lookup returns CDR1 SGHTA and CDR2 FQGNSA. V shed 5 bases, J shed 13 bases, and the junction held 8 bases outside the gene matches. This CDR3 has 14 residues. Here the CDR3 reads CASSPGLAGNRLFF. The DNA for the CDR3 is TGTGCCAGCAGCCCAGGACTAGCGGGAAACAGGCTGTTTTTT.

This clone came up once. The chain combines TRBV19 with TRBJ2-7, with 8 bases that match TRBD1. This CDR3 contains 16 residues. Trimming cost V 1 base and J 4 bases; bases outside gene matches: 9. Germline loops: CDR1 LNHDA, CDR2 SQIVND (reference sequence). The CDR3 region has the DNA TGTGCCAGTAGTATAGGCGCTCAGGGGGCGCCTTACGAGCAGTACTTC. This gives the protein CASSIGAQGAPYEQYF.

This clone was picked up one time. V and J are TRBV15 and TRBJ1-5; weak D call: TRBD1 (5 bases). V lost 5 bases, J lost 7 bases, and 12 bases lay in between. This CDR3 spans 13 amino acids. Per germline, CDR1 LNHNV and CDR2 YYDKDF (reference sequence). The CDR3 sequence is CATSASQGQPQHF. CDR3 coding DNA: TGTGCCACCAGCGCCTCTCAGGGACAGCCCCAGCATTTT.

V and J are TRBV11-2 and TRBJ2-2; 10 nucleotides align to TRBD2. J lost 4 bases, V lost 2 bases, and 7 bases had no gene match. Per germline, CDR1 SGHAT and CDR2 FQNNGV. The CDR3 length is 17 residues. For the CDR3, the DNA is TGTGCCAGCAGCTTAAAGCGGGAGGGCCCGGTCACCGGGGAGCTGTTTTTT. This sequence encodes CASSLKREGPVTGELFF.

This sequence joins TRBV6-5 and TRBJ1-2; tentative D call: TRBD1 (6 bases). CDR3 size: 13 residues. Germline V CDR1 and CDR2: MNHEY, SVGAGI. Trimming removed 9 bases from V and 0 bases from J, with 11 bases in between. The CDR3, as DNA: TGTGCCAGTTGGACAGTTACTAACTATGGCTACACCTTC. It encodes CASWTVTNYGYTF.

This sequence joins TRBV6-5 and TRBJ1-1; 9 positions agree with TRBD1. Trimming removed 8 bases from V and 3 bases from J; junction bases left unmatched: 1. This CDR3 is 12 amino acids long. Germline V gives CDR1 MNHEY, CDR2 SVGAGI. The chain's CDR3 is CASGTGHTEAFF. CDR3 in DNA: TGTGCCAGCGGGACAGGGCACACTGAAGCTTTCTTT.

The chain uses TRBV28 and TRBJ2-7; 7 positions match TRBD1. The CDR3 is 15 amino acids. With 6 bases clipped from V and 0 bases from J, the junction kept 8 bases outside the gene matches. Germline loops: CDR1 MDHEN, CDR2 SYDVKM. The chain's CDR3 is CASSAYRGLSYEQYF. The CDR3 DNA reads TGTGCCAGCAGCGCTTACAGGGGCCTCTCCTACGAGCAGTACTTC.

The chain links TRBV27 to TRBJ2-2; 9 bases fit TRBD2. CDR3 length: 17 residues. Germline CDR1 is MNHEY and CDR2 is SMNVEV (reference sequence). Trimming removed 1 base from V and 2 bases from J; junction bases left unmatched: 5. DNA for the CDR3: TGTGCCAGCAGTTTATTTCCTAGCGGGGCAAACACCGGGGAGCTGTTTTTT. It yields the protein CASSLFPSGANTGELFF.